Below, 6 T cell receptor beta chains from the same sample are listed, as sequenced in a study of T cell changes during pregnancy in multiple sclerosis. Sequencing used immunoSEQ multiplex PCR; TCRdb keeps in-frame clones, though not all of them. Of about 20,000 clones listed, 87% are singletons. The sequencing used CD8+ T cells from peripheral blood mononuclear cells, collected in the third trimester of pregnancy. All receptors derive from a female donor in good health, enrolled as a control in a pregnancy study.

This clone was seen once. The chain carries TRBV28 and TRBJ1-5; the match to TRBD1 covers 8 bases. Germline V lookup: CDR1 MDHEN, CDR2 SYDVKM. J lost 4 bases, V lost 6 bases, and 5 bases had no gene match. CDR3 length: 14 amino acids. For the CDR3, the DNA is TGTGCCAGCAGCTCCGGGACAGGAAATCAGCCCCAGCATTTT. Its translation: CASSSGTGNQPQHF.

The CDR3 reads CASSYSLGQLDEGAFF. The CDR3, as DNA: TGTGCCAGCAGTTACTCTCTGGGACAGCTTGATGAAGGGGCTTTCTTT. This chain uses TRBV6-6 with TRBJ1-1; TRBD1 matches at 7 bases. CDR1 and CDR2 (germline): MNHNY, SVGAGI (reference sequence). The CDR3 is made up of 16 amino acids. J lost 11 bases, V lost 0 bases, and 15 bases had no gene match.

On this clone: Other DNA sequences in the same sample also yield this CDR3. The J gene is TRBJ1-1, the V gene TRBV18; D gene unclear. CDR1 is KGHSH, CDR2 LQKENI, per germline. Trimming removed 8 bases at V and 5 bases at J, with 9 bases between. The CDR3 is 11 amino acids. Here the CDR3 reads CASREGTEAFF. CDR3 bases: TGTGCCAGCCGGGAGGGTACTGAAGCTTTCTTT.

As concerns this clone: At one end, the junction sequence differs from germline, possibly due to a read error. The chain recombines TRBV7-9 with TRBJ2-2; 12 nucleotides agree with TRBD2. The CDR3 is 18 residues long. Germline lookup yields CDR1 SEHNR and CDR2 FQNEAQ (reference sequence). The CDR3 loop is CASSLALAGGRGAGELFF. For the CDR3, the DNA is TGTGCCAGCAGCCTAGCCCTAGCGGGAGGGAGAGGCGCCGGGGAGCTGTTTTTT.

This chain connects TRBV6-4 to TRBJ2-1; tentative D call: TRBD2 (5 bases). This CDR3 is 15 amino acids long. V was cut by 0 bases and J by 3 bases, with 9 bases left in between. The germline V gene encodes CDR1 MRHNA and CDR2 SNTAGT. CDR3 in amino acids: CASSDSERDYNEQFF. CDR3 sequence (DNA): TGTGCCAGCAGTGACTCGGAACGGGACTACAATGAGCAGTTCTTC.

This clone appeared once. The chain has TRBV6-4 and TRBJ2-7; 10 bases align to TRBD2. The CDR3 covers 17 residues. J lost 5 bases, V lost 4 bases, and 14 bases had no gene match. Germline assignment: CDR1 MRHNA and CDR2 SNTAGT. The CDR3 loop reads CASSVLAGSPFPHEQYF. CDR3 DNA sequence: TGTGCCAGCAGTGTACTAGCGGGAAGTCCCTTCCCTCACGAGCAGTACTTC.